A selection of T cell receptor beta chains follows, all from one sample in a study of cytomegalovirus exposure and HLA in healthy donors. Measured with immunoSEQ multiplex PCR; TCRdb has only the in-frame clones, and not every one. Among roughly 57,000 clones listed, 85% to 95% were seen once. Sequencing was performed on PBMCs. All receptors derive from a woman aged 18-29 years in good health and CMV-seropositive. Each CDR3 is given with its conserved first and last residue. D genes are given only for firm matches. The size of a clone is reported for some rows only, either as once, few or many, or as a class for expanded clones.

abundance: NA
j_gene: TRBJ1-2
d_gene: TRBD1
v_gene: TRBV5-1
CDR3nt: TGCGCCAGCAGCGATCAGGGGGATTATGGCTACACCTTC
CDR3aa: CASSDQGDYGYTF

abundance: NA
j_gene: TRBJ1-2
d_gene: NA
v_gene: TRBV27
CDR3nt: TGTGCCAGCAGGCGGGGGGGACAAACTAACTATGGCTACACCTTC
CDR3aa: CASRRGGQTNYGYTF

abundance: NA
j_gene: TRBJ2-3
d_gene: NA
v_gene: TRBV7-6
CDR3nt: TGTGCCAGCAGCTTAATATACTCAGGGAAAAATACGCAGTATTTT
CDR3aa: CASSLIYSGKNTQYF

abundance: NA
j_gene: TRBJ2-3
d_gene: TRBD2
v_gene: TRBV5-4
CDR3nt: TGTGCCAGCACTAAAAGCGGGGGGGGCTTCACAGATACGCAGTATTTT
CDR3aa: CASTKSGGGFTDTQYF

abundance: NA
j_gene: TRBJ1-3
d_gene: NA
v_gene: TRBV7-9
CDR3nt: TGTGCCAGCAGCTTAGGACTACTAAACACCATATATTTT
CDR3aa: CASSLGLLNTIYF

abundance: NA
j_gene: TRBJ2-7
d_gene: TRBD1
v_gene: TRBV2
CDR3nt: TGTGCCAGCAGTTCCGGGACAGGGGCCTACGAGCAGTACTTC
CDR3aa: CASSSGTGAYEQYF

abundance: NA
j_gene: TRBJ2-7
d_gene: TRBD1
v_gene: TRBV11-2
CDR3nt: TGTGCCAGCAGCTGGACAGGGGGTTCCTACGAGCAGTACTTC
CDR3aa: CASSWTGGSYEQYF

abundance: NA
j_gene: TRBJ1-2
d_gene: NA
v_gene: TRBV29-1
CDR3nt: TGCAGCGTTGAGGGAGTCTATGGCTACACCTTC
CDR3aa: CSVEGVYGYTF

abundance: NA
j_gene: TRBJ1-5
d_gene: NA
v_gene: TRBV4-2
CDR3nt: TGTGCCAGCAGCCACCACAGGGATTATAGCAATCAGCCCCAGCATTTT
CDR3aa: CASSHHRDYSNQPQHF

abundance: NA
j_gene: TRBJ1-2
d_gene: TRBD1
v_gene: TRBV29-1
CDR3nt: TGCAGCGTGGACGGACAGGGGAGGGGGATGTCGGATGGCTACACCTTC
CDR3aa: CSVDGQGRGMSDGYTF

abundance: NA
j_gene: TRBJ1-2
d_gene: TRBD1
v_gene: TRBV29-1
CDR3nt: TGCAGCGGAGGGGACAGAGCCTTTTCTAACTATGGCTACACCTTC
CDR3aa: CSGGDRAFSNYGYTF

abundance: NA
j_gene: TRBJ2-7
d_gene: NA
v_gene: TRBV9
CDR3nt: TGTGCCAGCAGCGTAGGGTTAAGTGCCGGCGAGCAGTACTTC
CDR3aa: CASSVGLSAGEQYF

abundance: NA
j_gene: TRBJ2-2
d_gene: TRBD1
v_gene: TRBV27
CDR3nt: TGTGCCAGCAGTTTAGACAGGGGGTTCACCGGGGAGCTGTTTTTT
CDR3aa: CASSLDRGFTGELFF

abundance: NA
j_gene: TRBJ2-1
d_gene: NA
v_gene: TRBV4-1
CDR3nt: TGCGCCAGCAGCCAAGGTGGCATTGAGCAGTTCTTC
CDR3aa: CASSQGGIEQFF

abundance: NA
j_gene: TRBJ1-6
d_gene: NA
v_gene: TRBV11-2
CDR3nt: TGTGCCAGCAGGCGACAGGAGAATTCACCCCTCCACTTT
CDR3aa: CASRRQENSPLHF

abundance: once
j_gene: TRBJ1-2
d_gene: NA
v_gene: TRBV2
CDR3nt: TGTGCCAGCGGGACACCACTCGGCTACACCTTC
CDR3aa: CASGTPLGYTF

abundance: NA
j_gene: TRBJ1-1
d_gene: TRBD1
v_gene: TRBV28
CDR3nt: TGTGCCAGCAGACACACAGGGGCGCACGTGAACACTGAAGCTTTCTTT
CDR3aa: CASRHTGAHVNTEAFF

abundance: NA
j_gene: TRBJ1-1
d_gene: NA
v_gene: TRBV5-1
CDR3nt: TGCGCCAGCAGCTTGGTTGTGGGGGCGACCACTGAAGCTTTCTTT
CDR3aa: CASSLVVGATTEAFF

abundance: NA
j_gene: TRBJ1-1
d_gene: TRBD1
v_gene: TRBV18
CDR3nt: TGTGCCAGCTCCATACCGACAGGGGGGAACACTGAAGCTTTCTTT
CDR3aa: CASSIPTGGNTEAFF

abundance: NA
j_gene: TRBJ2-5
d_gene: TRBD1
v_gene: TRBV6-1
CDR3nt: TGTGCCAGCAGTGGACAGGGAAAAGAGACCCAGTACTTC
CDR3aa: CASSGQGKETQYF

abundance: NA
j_gene: TRBJ2-4
d_gene: TRBD1
v_gene: TRBV18
CDR3nt: TGTGCCAGCTCACCCGGGACAGGGGCTAACATTCAGTACTTC
CDR3aa: CASSPGTGANIQYF

abundance: NA
j_gene: TRBJ1-3
d_gene: TRBD1
v_gene: TRBV6-5
CDR3nt: TGTGCCAGCAGTTCCGGACAGGGGGATTCTGGAAACACCATATATTTT
CDR3aa: CASSSGQGDSGNTIYF

abundance: NA
j_gene: TRBJ1-2
d_gene: TRBD1
v_gene: TRBV4-3
CDR3nt: TGCGCCAGCAGCCACAACTCCGGGACAGGGACTAACTATGGCTACACCTTC
CDR3aa: CASSHNSGTGTNYGYTF

abundance: few
j_gene: TRBJ2-1
d_gene: TRBD2
v_gene: TRBV4-1
CDR3nt: TGCGCCAGCAGCGGCCAGACTAGCGGGGGGGCCGGTGAGCAGTTCTTC
CDR3aa: CASSGQTSGGAGEQFF

abundance: NA
j_gene: TRBJ2-7
d_gene: NA
v_gene: TRBV5-1
CDR3nt: TGCGCCAGCAGCTTGTCAGGGAACTACGAGCAGTACTTC
CDR3aa: CASSLSGNYEQYF

abundance: NA
j_gene: TRBJ1-6
d_gene: NA
v_gene: TRBV9
CDR3nt: TGTGCCAGCAGCCCCCATGCAGGGAATTCACCCCTCCACTTT
CDR3aa: CASSPHAGNSPLHF

abundance: NA
j_gene: TRBJ1-1
d_gene: TRBD1
v_gene: TRBV4-1
CDR3nt: TGCGCCAGCAGCCATTCACAGGGGACCGCTGAAGCTTTCTTT
CDR3aa: CASSHSQGTAEAFF

abundance: NA
j_gene: TRBJ1-5
d_gene: NA
v_gene: TRBV6-6
CDR3nt: TGTGCCAGCAGTTCATGGGCAGGGTCGGATCAGCCCCAGCATTTT
CDR3aa: CASSSWAGSDQPQHF

abundance: NA
j_gene: TRBJ1-1
d_gene: NA
v_gene: TRBV5-6
CDR3nt: TGTGCCAGCAGCTTTATCGGGTCCGAAGCTTTCTTT
CDR3aa: CASSFIGSEAFF

abundance: NA
j_gene: TRBJ2-2
d_gene: TRBD2
v_gene: TRBV7-9
CDR3nt: TGTGCCAGCAGCTCGGGGTTAGCGGGGTCGAACACCGGGGAGCTGTTTTTT
CDR3aa: CASSSGLAGSNTGELFF

abundance: NA
j_gene: TRBJ2-1
d_gene: NA
v_gene: TRBV11-2
CDR3nt: TGTGCCAGCAGCGCGCGTTGGGGGGGGCCGGGGAATGAGCAGTTCTTC
CDR3aa: CASSARWGGPGNEQFF